The 25 T cell receptor beta chains listed next were all sequenced from one sample in a study of control samples from healthy donors and cancer patients. Here immunoSEQ multiplex PCR was the method, and the copy in TCRdb shows in-frame clones only, minus some. Among 200,000 or so clones, just under 95% were seen once, and the ten largest hold about 1.6%. Sequencing input: blood. These receptor sequences come from a man over 45 in good health.

This chain uses TRBV7-7 with TRBJ1-5; D not resolved. CDR1 and CDR2 from the germline V gene are SSHAT and FNYEAQ (reference sequence). V lost 8 bases to trimming and J lost 6 bases, with 5 bases between them. The CDR3 has 10 residues. The CDR3 region has the DNA TGTGCCAGCTGTGTTCAGCCCCAGCATTTT. Residues: CASCVQPQHF. Full variable domain (missing parts from reference TRBV7-7 and TRBJ1-5): GAGVSQSPRYKVTKRGQDVTLRCDPISSHATLYWYQQALGQGPEFLTYFNYEAQPDKSGLPSDRFSAERPEGSISTLTIQRTEQRDSAMYRCASCVQPQHFGDGTRLSIL.

The chain couples TRBV24-1 to TRBJ2-2; the D gene is possibly TRBD1 (6 bases). The V gene lost 8 bases and the J gene lost 4 bases, with 22 bases spanning the gap. Germline CDR1 and CDR2: KGHDR and SFDVKD. The CDR3 runs 17 residues. CDR3 sequence reads: CATKSAGATGGTGELFF. CDR3 sequence (DNA): TGTGCCACCAAATCGGCAGGGGCCACTGGGGGCACCGGGGAGCTGTTTTTT.

As to this clone: In the same sample, other DNA sequences code for this CDR3. The J gene is TRBJ2-5, the V gene TRBV6-2 or TRBV6-3; 11 positions agree with TRBD2. In germline, CDR1 is MNHEY, CDR2 SVGEGT. The junction had 0 bases not matched to a gene; V was cut back by 4 bases and J by 2 bases. This CDR3 spans 14 amino acids. CDR3 sequence reads: CASSLAGGQETQYF. The CDR3 DNA follows: TGTGCCAGCAGTTTAGCGGGAGGGCAAGAGACCCAGTACTTC.

This chain uses TRBV21-1 with TRBJ1-1. TRBV21-1 is given as a pseudogene. This CDR3 is 14 amino acids long. In DNA form, the CDR3 reads TGTGCCAGCAGCAAAGGGAGGATGAACACTGAAGCTTTCTTT. It encodes CASSKGRMNTEAFF.

This rearrangement joins TRBV15 to TRBJ1-5; 8 bases are shared with TRBD1. CDR1 is LNHNV, CDR2 YYDKDF, per germline (reference sequence). CDR3 length equals 15 residues. The V segment lost 4 bases and the J segment 6 bases; nucleotides outside the gene matches: 8. The CDR3 is CATSKGGQGGQPQHF. Written as DNA, the CDR3 is TGTGCCACCAGCAAGGGAGGACAGGGAGGTCAGCCCCAGCATTTT.

The chain couples TRBV28 to TRBJ2-1; 9 bases map to TRBD1. Germline V gene data show CDR1 as MDHEN and CDR2 as SYDVKM. The CDR3 length is 17 residues. V shed 3 bases, J shed 7 bases, and the junction held 13 bases outside the gene matches. The CDR3 region is CASSFKRPGQGGNEQFF. DNA for the CDR3: TGTGCCAGCAGTTTCAAACGTCCGGGACAGGGAGGAAATGAGCAGTTCTTC.

This sequence joins TRBV6-4 and TRBJ2-2; TRBD2 is a possible D gene (6 bases). Per germline, CDR1 MRHNA and CDR2 SNTAGT. V was pared by 2 bases and J by 6 bases, with 13 bases between. The length of the CDR3 is 15 residues. This chain's CDR3 is CASSDVGGLAGELFF. CDR3 coding DNA: TGTGCCAGCAGTGACGTTGGAGGGCTAGCCGGGGAGCTGTTTTTT.

V usage is TRBV7-2 and J usage is TRBJ2-5, with D unclear. Deletions cut 5 bases from V and 2 bases from J, with 15 bases between. Germline lookup yields CDR1 SGHTA and CDR2 FQGNSA. This CDR3 has 15 residues. The CDR3 nucleotides are TGTGCCAGCAGCAGTCTAGGGTTAGGGCAAGAGACCCAGTACTTC. It is translated as CASSSLGLGQETQYF.

The chain carries TRBV5-1 and TRBJ2-7, with TRBD2 matching over 7 bases. Germline V gene lookup returns CDR1 SGHRS and CDR2 YFSETQ. The CDR3 has 16 residues. V lost 0 bases to trimming and J lost 3 bases; unmatched junction nucleotides: 9. The CDR3 nucleotides are TGCGCCAGCAGCTTGGGAGGCGGGGGAACGCTCTACGAGCAGTACTTC. Amino acid sequence: CASSLGGGGTLYEQYF.

V is TRBV30 and J is TRBJ1-4; D gene unclear. This CDR3 is built from 13 residues. In germline, CDR1 is GTSNPN, CDR2 SVGIG (reference sequence). The V gene lost 0 bases and the J gene lost 8 bases, with 10 bases spanning the gap. The CDR3 DNA reads TGTGCCTGGAGTGTAGGGTTTAGGGAAAAACTGTTTTTT. Residues: CAWSVGFREKLFF. The variable domain in full, completed from reference TRBV30 and TRBJ1-4, reads SQTIHQWPATLVQPVGSPLSLECTVEGTSNPNLYWYRQAAGRGLQLLFYSVGIGQISSEVPQNLSASRPQDRQFILSSKKLLLSDSGFYLCAWSVGFREKLFFGSGTQLSVL.

This clone was found once. The V call is TRBV6-4, the J call TRBJ1-2; tentative D call: TRBD1 (5 bases). This CDR3 comprises 15 residues. Germline CDR1 and CDR2: MRHNA and SNTAGT. V shed 5 bases and J shed 3 bases, with 16 bases lying between them. For the CDR3, the DNA is TGTGCCAGCAGTACACTCCCAGGGCTTCACTATGGCTACACCTTC. Amino acid sequence: CASSTLPGLHYGYTF.

This clone was counted once. The J gene is TRBJ1-1, the V gene TRBV4-3; 10 nucleotides align to TRBD1. Unmatched junction bases numbered 0, after V lost 3 bases and J lost 2 bases. CDR3 size: 14 residues. Looked up from germline, CDR1 is LGHNA and CDR2 is YSLEER. The CDR3 DNA sequence: TGCGCCAGCAGCCAGACAGGGGGCAACACTGAAGCTTTCTTT. It specifies CASSQTGGNTEAFF.

The rearrangement links TRBV11-2 to TRBJ1-4; D might be TRBD1 (5 bases). The germline V gene has CDR1 SGHAT and CDR2 FQNNGV. This CDR3 region has 15 residues. V was cut by 1 base and J by 3 bases, with 9 bases left in between. The CDR3 sequence is CASSLVATANEKLFF. As DNA, the CDR3 is TGTGCCAGCAGCTTAGTGGCGACAGCTAATGAAAAACTGTTTTTT.

The V gene is TRBV15, the J gene TRBJ2-2; maybe TRBD2 (5 bases). Germline V gives CDR1 LNHNV, CDR2 YYDKDF (reference sequence). This CDR3 region has 15 residues. V dropped 1 base and J dropped 6 bases, with 12 bases sitting between them. CDR3 region: CATSRGGRTPGELFF. The CDR3 DNA reads as TGTGCCACCAGCAGAGGGGGAAGGACTCCCGGGGAGCTGTTTTTT.

CDR3 sequence (DNA): TGTGCCAGCAAAAGGGACAGGGCGGATGGCTACACCTTC. Amino acids: CASKRDRADGYTF. J is TRBJ1-2 and V is TRBV6-5, with 9 bases aligning to TRBD1. The germline V gene encodes CDR1 MNHEY and CDR2 SVGAGI. The CDR3 loop spans 13 amino acids. V lost 7 bases and J lost 6; bases outside the gene matches: 6.

The genes are TRBV27 and TRBJ2-7; no clear D gene. V was trimmed by 5 bases and J by 9 bases, leaving 20 bases between them. This CDR3 spans 14 amino acids. From germline, CDR1 is MNHEY and CDR2 SMNVEV (reference sequence). The CDR3, as DNA: TGTGCCAGCAGTACCAACTCGAACCTACGAGGGCAGTACTTC. It encodes CASSTNSNLRGQYF.

The chain joins TRBV19 to TRBJ2-3; no firm D call. The CDR3 spans 14 residues. V lost 3 bases and J 2 bases, leaving 9 bases between the germline ends. The germline CDR1 and CDR2 sequences are LNHDA and SQIVND (reference sequence). The CDR3 here is CASSIRTFTDTQYF. The CDR3 DNA reads TGTGCCAGTAGTATCAGGACCTTCACAGATACGCAGTATTTT.

The rearrangement uses TRBV19 and TRBJ1-1, with D maybe TRBD1 (6 bases). The CDR3 has 15 residues. CDR1 and CDR2 (germline): LNHDA, SQIVND (reference sequence). Between the trimmed V and J ends, which lost 4 bases and 1 base, there was a span of 13 bases. CDR3 sequence: CASSNPGTPNTEAFF. In DNA form, the CDR3 reads TGTGCCAGTAGTAACCCCGGGACACCGAACACTGAAGCTTTCTTT.

The gene calls are TRBV11-2 and TRBJ1-5; D possibly corresponds to TRBD1 (5 bases). V was cut by 1 base and J by 4 bases, with 11 bases left in between. Per the germline V gene, CDR1 is SGHAT and CDR2 is FQNNGV. The length of the CDR3 is 15 residues. DNA for the CDR3: TGTGCCAGCAGCTTAGGGCTGGGGGGGAATCAGCCCCAGCATTTT. Its protein is CASSLGLGGNQPQHF. The whole variable domain, remainder taken from reference TRBV11-2 and TRBJ1-5, is EAGVAQSPRYKIIEKRQSVAFWCNPISGHATLYWYQQILGQGPKLLIQFQNNGVVDDSQLPKDRFSAERLKGVDSTLKIQPAKLEDSAVYLCASSLGLGGNQPQHFGDGTRLSIL.

This chain links TRBV3-1 (or the pseudogene TRBV3-2) with TRBJ2-3; TRBD1 or TRBD2 may be the D gene (5 bases each). Looked up from germline, CDR1 is LGHDT and CDR2 is YNNKEL (reference sequence). This CDR3 spans 17 amino acids. V lost 4 bases, J lost 5 bases, and 22 bases lay in between. CDR3 in amino acids: CASSPFTGATQRDTQYF. CDR3 sequence (DNA): TGTGCCAGCAGCCCTTTTACCGGGGCCACGCAAAGAGATACGCAGTATTTT.

This clone was counted between two and nine times. This chain uses TRBV4-1 with TRBJ2-5, with TRBD2 identical over 13 bases. The J segment lost 4 bases and the V segment lost 4 bases, leaving 9 bases of the junction unmatched. The CDR3 runs to 17 residues. Germline assignment: CDR1 MGHRA and CDR2 YSYEKL. The CDR3 nucleotides are TGCGCCAGCAGCCGCTTGCCACTAGCGGGGGGGCCAGAGACCCAGTACTTC. Its translation: CASSRLPLAGGPETQYF.

The CDR3 sequence is CASILWGRKGPYEQYF. Written as DNA, the CDR3 is TGTGCCAGCATCCTTTGGGGGAGGAAGGGGCCCTACGAGCAGTACTTC. The chain uses TRBV11-3 and TRBJ2-7, with a possible D match to TRBD2 (6 bases). CDR3 length equals 16 residues. In germline, CDR1 is SGHNT, CDR2 YENEEA. V gave up 7 bases and J gave up 2 bases, with 21 bases separating them.

The gene calls are TRBV16 and TRBJ2-2, with TRBD1 matching 7 bases. Trimming cost V 6 bases and J 1 base; bases outside gene matches: 5. This CDR3 contains 15 residues. Per germline, CDR1 KGHSY and CDR2 FQNENV. The CDR3 loop is CASRQGTGNTGELFF. CDR3 in DNA: TGTGCCAGCAGACAGGGGACGGGGAACACCGGGGAGCTGTTTTTT.

The chain's CDR3 is CASSGGGRATNEKLFF. The CDR3 bases are TGTGCCAGCAGTGGAGGAGGACGTGCAACTAATGAAAAACTGTTTTTT. The rearrangement joins TRBV6-1 to TRBJ1-4; the D is unclear. Trimming took 4 bases from V and 0 from J, leaving 12 bases between them. Germline V lookup: CDR1 MNHNS, CDR2 SASEGT. This CDR3 is built from 16 residues.

This clone was observed once. The CDR3 is CASSRAAGAGNTIYF. CDR3 DNA sequence: TGTGCCAGCAGCAGGGCCGCAGGGGCTGGAAACACCATATATTTT. The genes are TRBV5-4 and TRBJ1-3, with TRBD1 as a possible D gene (6 bases). The CDR3 consists of 15 residues. V was cut by 4 bases and J by 2 bases, with 13 bases left in between. Germline CDR1 and CDR2: SGHNT and YYREEE (reference sequence).